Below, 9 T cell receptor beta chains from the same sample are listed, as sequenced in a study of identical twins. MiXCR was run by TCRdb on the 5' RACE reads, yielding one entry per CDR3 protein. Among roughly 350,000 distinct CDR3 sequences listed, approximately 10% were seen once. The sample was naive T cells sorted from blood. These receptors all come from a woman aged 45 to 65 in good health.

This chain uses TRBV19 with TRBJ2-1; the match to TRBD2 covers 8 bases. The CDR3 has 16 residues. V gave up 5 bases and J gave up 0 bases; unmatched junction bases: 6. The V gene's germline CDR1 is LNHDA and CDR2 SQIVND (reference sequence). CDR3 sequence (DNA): TGTGCCAGTAGTCTCCTAGCGGGCAACTCCTACAATGAGCAGTTCTTC. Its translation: CASSLLAGNSYNEQFF.

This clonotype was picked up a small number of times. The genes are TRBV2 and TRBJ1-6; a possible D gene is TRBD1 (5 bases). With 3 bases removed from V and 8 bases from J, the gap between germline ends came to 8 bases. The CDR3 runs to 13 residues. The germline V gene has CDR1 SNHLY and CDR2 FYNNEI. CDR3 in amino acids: CASSEGGDSPLHF. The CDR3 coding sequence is TGTGCCAGCAGTGAGGGGGGTGATTCACCCCTCCACTTT.

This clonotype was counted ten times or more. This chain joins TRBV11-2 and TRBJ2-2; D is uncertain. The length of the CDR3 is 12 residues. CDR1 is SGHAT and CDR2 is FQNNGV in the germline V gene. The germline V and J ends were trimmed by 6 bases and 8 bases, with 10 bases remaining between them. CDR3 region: CASRTSGGELFF. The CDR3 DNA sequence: TGTGCCAGCAGGACATCGGGTGGGGAGCTGTTTTTT.

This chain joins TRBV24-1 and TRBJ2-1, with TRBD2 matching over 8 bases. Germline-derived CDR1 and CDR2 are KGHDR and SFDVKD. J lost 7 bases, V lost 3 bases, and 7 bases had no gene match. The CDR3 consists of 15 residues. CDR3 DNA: TGTGCCACCAGTGATCCGAGCGGGAGCGAGAATGAGCAGTTCTTC. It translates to CATSDPSGSENEQFF.

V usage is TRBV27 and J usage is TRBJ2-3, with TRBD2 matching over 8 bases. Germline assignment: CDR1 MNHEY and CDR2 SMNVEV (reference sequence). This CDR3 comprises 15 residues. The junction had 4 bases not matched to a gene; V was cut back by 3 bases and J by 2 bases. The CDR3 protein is CASSFGREATDTQYF. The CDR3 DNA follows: TGTGCCAGCAGTTTTGGGCGGGAGGCCACAGATACGCAGTATTTT.

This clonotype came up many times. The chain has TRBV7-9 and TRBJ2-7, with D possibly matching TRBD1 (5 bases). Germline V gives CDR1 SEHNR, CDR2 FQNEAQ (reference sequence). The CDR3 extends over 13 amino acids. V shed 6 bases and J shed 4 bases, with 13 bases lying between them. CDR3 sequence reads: CASSPQGMYEQYF. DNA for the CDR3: TGTGCCAGCAGTCCTCAGGGTATGTACGAGCAGTACTTC.

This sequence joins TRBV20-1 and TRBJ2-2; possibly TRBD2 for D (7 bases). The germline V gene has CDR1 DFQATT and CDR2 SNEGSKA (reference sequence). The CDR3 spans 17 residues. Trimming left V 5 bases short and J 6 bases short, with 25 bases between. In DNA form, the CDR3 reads TGCAGTGCTCACTCAAATCAAAAACAGGGAGGGGCCGGGGAGCTGTTTTTT. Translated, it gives CSAHSNQKQGGAGELFF.

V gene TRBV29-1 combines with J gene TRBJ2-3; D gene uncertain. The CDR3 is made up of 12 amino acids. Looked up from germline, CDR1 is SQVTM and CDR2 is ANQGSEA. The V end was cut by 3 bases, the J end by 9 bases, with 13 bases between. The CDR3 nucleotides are TGCAGCGTTGACCAGGTCCGGCGCACGCAGTATTTT. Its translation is CSVDQVRRTQYF.

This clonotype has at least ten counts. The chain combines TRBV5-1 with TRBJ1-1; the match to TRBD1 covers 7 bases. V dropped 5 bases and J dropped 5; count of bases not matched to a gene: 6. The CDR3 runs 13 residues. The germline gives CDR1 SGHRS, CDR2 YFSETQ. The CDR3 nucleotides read TGCGCCAGCAGTTCTAACAGGGGAACTGAAGCTTTCTTT. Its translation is CASSSNRGTEAFF.